These 4 T cell receptor beta chains share one sample of origin, sequenced in a study of cytomegalovirus exposure and HLA in healthy donors. 13 Jbeta primers and 60 Vbeta primers were used for the PCR. Measured with immunoSEQ multiplex PCR; TCRdb has only the in-frame clones, and not every one. This table holds about 150,000 clones, roughly 80% found once. The sequencing input was PBMCs. These receptors all come from a middle-aged man in good health and CMV-seropositive.

J is TRBJ2-1 and V is TRBV7-2; possible D gene TRBD2, 6 bases. Germline V gene sequence: CDR1 SGHTA, CDR2 FQGNSA. The CDR3 consists of 15 residues. The V end was cut by 5 bases, the J end by 7 bases, with 18 bases between. CDR3 bases: TGTGCCAGCAGCCGTACGGGGGATCGGGGGAATGAGCAGTTCTTC. Amino acid sequence: CASSRTGDRGNEQFF. Full variable domain (missing parts from reference TRBV7-2 and TRBJ2-1): GAGVSQSPSNKVTEKGKDVELRCDPISGHTALYWYRQSLGQGLEFLIYFQGNSAPDKSGLPSDRFSAERTGGSVSTLTIQRTQQEDSAVYLCASSRTGDRGNEQFFGPGTRLTVL.

V usage is TRBV7-2 and J usage is TRBJ2-7, with D possibly matching TRBD2 (6 bases). The CDR3 covers 15 residues. The germline V gene encodes CDR1 SGHTA and CDR2 FQGNSA. V was pared by 5 bases and J by 0 bases, with 14 bases between. CDR3 nucleotide sequence: TGTGCCAGCAGCACGCATCTAGCGAGCTCCTACGAGCAGTACTTC. Amino acids: CASSTHLASSYEQYF.

The chain combines TRBV6-6 with TRBJ1-5; possibly TRBD1 for D (6 bases). The CDR3 is 13 amino acids. Germline CDR1 is MNHNY and CDR2 is SVGAGI (reference sequence). V gave up 4 bases and J gave up 5 bases, with 9 bases separating them. In DNA form, the CDR3 reads TGTGCCAGCAGTTTGACAGGTGATCAGCCCCAGCATTTT. Amino acids: CASSLTGDQPQHF.

This chain links TRBV5-1 with TRBJ2-2; TRBD2 aligns across 8 bases. CDR3 size: 15 residues. Germline V CDR1 and CDR2: SGHRS, YFSETQ. V dropped 1 base and J dropped 7; count of bases not matched to a gene: 6. The CDR3 protein is CASSLSQRESGELFF. The CDR3 region has the DNA TGCGCCAGCAGCTTGTCCCAGCGGGAGAGCGGGGAGCTGTTTTTT.